The entry below gives a single TCR beta chain sequence along with its context. The CDR3 is 15 residues long. After removal of 6 bases from V and 4 bases from J, the junction contained 4 bases not matched to a gene. CDR1 is LNHDA and CDR2 is SQIVND in the germline V gene (reference sequence). In the study's own analysis: How many nucleated cells were present was estimated from reference gene primer amplification. Some clones are missing from TCRdb's copy, which holds only in-frame ones; the method was immunoSEQ multiplex PCR. V, J and clone size derive from that table, while D and trimming were established from the DNA sequence. The sample lists some 180,000 clones; 65% to 85% were seen once. The sample comes from a study of blood T cell repertoires in COVID-19. Study as a whole: Samples of COVID-19 (acute and convalescent) were obtained from the United States, Italy and Spain.

Seattle patients were enrolled while actively infected and followed longitudinally. Sequencing was done on a sample of peripheral blood. The TCR comes from a woman between 35 and 50 years old with COVID-19, enrolled during active disease. The rearrangement uses TRBV19 and TRBJ2-3; 13 bases map to TRBD2. DNA for the CDR3: TGTGCCAGTAGCACGGGACTAGCGGGGTCAGATACGCAGTATTTT. Its protein is CASSTGLAGSDTQYF.